This TCR beta chain was sequenced in a study of early T cells in non-severe SARS-CoV-2 infection. On the study more broadly: Sequencing of unsorted whole blood was done on bulk RNA, leaving chains unpaired.

Unique molecular identifiers tagged individual cDNA molecules. TCRdb passed the 5' RACE reads through MiXCR, listing each CDR3 protein once. The sample lists fewer than 80,000 distinct CDR3 sequences, 11% occurring once. V lost 0 bases, J lost 7 bases, and 13 bases lay in between. CDR1 is SEHNR, CDR2 FQNEAQ, per germline (reference sequence). The CDR3 consists of 16 residues. V and J are TRBV7-9 and TRBJ1-6; a weak D match, TRBD1 (5 bases). The TCR was taken from an adult who was a healthcare worker with PCR-confirmed SARS-CoV-2 infection or an uninfected control (not recorded which). The sequencing here drew on whole blood, taken at baseline. The CDR3 protein is CASSLALGRGNSPLHF. The CDR3 nucleotides read TGTGCCAGCAGCTTAGCGCTTGGACGGGGGAATTCACCCCTCCACTTT.